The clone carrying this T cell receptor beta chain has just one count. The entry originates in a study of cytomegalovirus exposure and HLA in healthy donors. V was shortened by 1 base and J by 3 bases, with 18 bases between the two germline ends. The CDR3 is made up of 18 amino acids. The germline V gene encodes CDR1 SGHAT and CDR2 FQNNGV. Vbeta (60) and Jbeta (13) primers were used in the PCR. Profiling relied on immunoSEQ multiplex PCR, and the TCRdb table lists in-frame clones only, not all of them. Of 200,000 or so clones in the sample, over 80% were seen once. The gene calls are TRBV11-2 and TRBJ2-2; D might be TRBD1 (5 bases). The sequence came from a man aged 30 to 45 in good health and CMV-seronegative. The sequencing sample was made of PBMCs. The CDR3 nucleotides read TGTGCCAGCAGCTTAGGGTTCGAAACGCAGGGATACACCGGGGAGCTGTTTTTT. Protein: CASSLGFETQGYTGELFF.